The present T cell receptor beta chain was sequenced within a study of T cell repertoires in cytomegalovirus infection. The germline V gene has CDR1 SEHNR and CDR2 FQNEAQ (reference sequence). The CDR3 is 15 amino acids. V lost 3 bases to trimming and J lost 0 bases, with 11 bases between them. MiXCR was run by TCRdb on the reads, yielding one entry per CDR3 protein. The profile covers 110,000 to 150,000 distinct CDR3 sequences, with more than 25% appearing a single time and around 50% taken by the ten largest. This clonotype has a count of ten or more. The antigen is unknown. Sequences were derived from CD8+ T cells from cultured PBMCs, sampled from culture after CMV antigen stimulation. The chain uses TRBV7-9 and TRBJ1-1; D not resolved. This sequence originates from a human donor in good health (CMV status not recorded). Some clones in this sample may be carry-over from other donors' samples. CDR3 nucleotide sequence: TGTGCCAGCAGCTTTCTTACAGCCATGAACACTGAAGCTTTCTTT. It is translated as CASSFLTAMNTEAFF.